This paragraph covers one T cell receptor (beta chain) sequence. The antigen remains unidentified. This sample stems from a study of T cell responses to AZD1222 COVID-19 vaccine. The overall study: Second-dose intervals near 4 or 12 weeks were combined.

Points from the study as a whole: Spike-wide coverage was observed for vaccine-associated CD4 TCRs, with dominant responses at 160-218 and 743-854. All repertoire sampling was performed exclusively after the peak T cell response.

TCRdb's copy holds only in-frame clones and misses some; the assay was immunoSEQ multiplex PCR. The sample has under 70,000 clones, around 84% seen once. V lost 6 bases and J lost 10, with 19 bases in between. The CDR3 is 14 amino acids. CDR1 MDHEN and CDR2 SYDVKM come from the germline V gene. The source of this sequence is an adult in good health. Sequencing used peripheral blood, obtained on day 0 of AZD1222 vaccination. The chain joins TRBV28 to TRBJ2-1, with TRBD2 as a possible D gene (6 bases). The CDR3 loop is CASSLGLPRGEQFF. CDR3 nucleotides: TGTGCCAGCAGCTTGGGACTTCCCCGAGGGGAGCAGTTCTTC. Drawing the rest from reference TRBV28 and TRBJ2-1, the complete variable domain is DVKVTQSSRYLVKRTGEKVFLECVQDMDHENMFWYRQDPGLGLRLIYFSYDVKMKEKGDIPEGYSVSREKKERFSLILESASTNQTSMYLCASSLGLPRGEQFFGPGTRLTVL.